The T cell receptor beta chain described here comes from a study of blood T cells in healthy people across ages. General observations from the study: Older individuals had lower TCR beta diversity per million T cells (the decline was roughly linear).

This clonotype was recorded at least ten times. The antigen is not known. Then a second PCR, running roughly 7 to 11 cycles, was carried out with a sample-barcoded 5' primer and a J-beta primer mix. TCRdb re-called the 5' RACE reads with MiXCR, one entry per CDR3 protein. The data hold some 940,000 distinct CDR3 sequences, with around 29% observed a single time. This sample also appeared in a second study, on T cells of mothers and their children. That work contributes: Every mother supplied over 8 million TCR beta CDR3 reads and every child 2.5 million to 3.5 million. Thymic selection molds TCR recombination output in much the same way for related pairs as for unrelated pairs. Versus unrelated pairs, overlap was slightly higher in related mother-child pairs, without reaching significance.

Sequencing input: blood. The sequence was collected from a woman between 40 and 55 years old in good health.

The CDR3 DNA reads as TGTGCCAGCAGCTTACTTCGGGGCCAAGCGGGGCGGGACAATGAGCAGTTCTTC. As protein: CASSLLRGQAGRDNEQFF. This chain joins TRBV7-2 and TRBJ2-1; 7 bases agree with TRBD2. The junction had 15 bases not matched to a gene; V was cut back by 2 bases and J by 5 bases. This CDR3 comprises 18 residues. In germline, CDR1 is SGHTA, CDR2 FQGNSA.